The rows below give T cell receptor beta chains drawn from one sample of a study of blood T cell repertoires in COVID-19. Profiled with immunoSEQ multiplex PCR; TCRdb holds only in-frame clones, not every one. The sample has around 86,000 clones; approximately 83% are singletons. Sequencing input: peripheral blood. All receptors come from a woman of 80 years or more with acute or convalescent COVID-19. Each CDR3 is given with its conserved first and last residue. A D gene is named only where the DNA matches it firmly. Clone size appears in some rows only: once, few, many, or a class for an expanded clone.

-	TRBJ2-7	-	TRBV10-1	CASSLGQSRYEQYF	TGCGCCAGCAGCCTCGGACAGTCCCGGTACGAGCAGTACTTC
-	TRBJ1-3	TRBD1	TRBV3-1/TRBV3-2	CASSPTGAGNTIYF	TGTGCCAGCAGCCCCACAGGGGCGGGAAACACCATATATTTT
-	TRBJ2-2	-	TRBV7-2	CASRAGPGELFF	TGTGCCAGCAGGGCAGGGCCCGGGGAGCTGTTTTTT
-	TRBJ2-7	-	TRBV11-3	CASSQEAEQYF	TGTGCCAGCAGTCAAGAGGCAGAGCAGTACTTC
-	TRBJ2-7	TRBD2	TRBV7-3	CASSLDSSGSPYEQYF	TGTGCCAGCAGCTTAGATTCTAGCGGGAGCCCCTACGAGCAGTACTTC
-	TRBJ2-5	TRBD2	TRBV5-4	CASSSSGLAEETQYF	TGTGCCAGCAGCTCCTCGGGACTAGCGGAAGAGACCCAGTACTTC
few	TRBJ2-3	-	TRBV7-9	CASTAGLPGDTQYF	TGTGCCAGCACGGCGGGCCTTCCCGGAGATACGCAGTATTTT
-	TRBJ2-7	TRBD1	TRBV5-4	CASSSDRTIYEQYF	TGTGCCAGCAGCTCGGACAGGACAATCTACGAGCAGTACTTC
-	TRBJ1-6	TRBD1	TRBV13	CASSTRGLNSPLHF	TGTGCCAGCAGCACCAGGGGGTTGAATTCACCCCTCCACTTT
-	TRBJ2-7	TRBD1	TRBV11-3	CASSLVPPGGGYEQYF	TGTGCCAGCAGCCTAGTTCCCCCAGGGGGCGGTTACGAGCAGTACTTC
once	TRBJ2-3	TRBD2	TRBV7-3	CASSAVSGSETDTQYF	TGTGCCAGCAGCGCCGTTAGCGGGAGTGAGACAGATACGCAGTATTTT
-	TRBJ2-3	-	TRBV18	CASSPPGQGTDTQYF	TGTGCCAGCTCACCACCGGGGCAGGGCACAGATACGCAGTATTTT
-	TRBJ2-2	-	TRBV23-1	CASSQSGDTDYTGELFF	TGCGCCAGCAGTCAATCCGGCGACACCGATTACACCGGGGAGCTGTTTTTT
-	TRBJ1-2	-	TRBV5-8	CASSLGGNYGYTF	TGTGCCAGCAGCTTGGGAGGGAACTATGGCTACACCTTC